Listed below are T cell receptor beta chains from one sample, sequenced in a study of vaccination and CD4 T cells after COVID-19. For these receptors, no antigen is known. MiXCR was run by TCRdb on the PCR reads, yielding one entry per CDR3 protein. The data show some 17,000 distinct CDR3 sequences, approximately 38% seen once. The sample comprised CD4+ T cells from blood, cultured in vitro. The source of these receptors is a human donor who had recovered from COVID-19. CDR3s include the opening cysteine and the closing phenylalanine or tryptophan. Fields, in order: CDR3 protein, CDR3 DNA, J gene, clone size, D gene, V gene. D genes are given only for firm matches. Expanded clones are given a class, and other clones once, few, many or no size at all.

CDR3aa: CASSFSGSYNEQFF; CDR3nt: TGTGCCAGCAGCTTTAGCGGGAGTTATAATGAGCAGTTCTTC; j_gene: TRBJ2-1; abundance: few; d_gene: TRBD2; v_gene: TRBV7-2
CDR3aa: CASSPPGRVGWNTEAFF; CDR3nt: TGTGCCAGCAGCCCACCAGGCAGGGTGGGGTGGAACACTGAAGCTTTCTTT; j_gene: TRBJ1-1; abundance: NA; d_gene: NA; v_gene: TRBV5-4
CDR3aa: CASSYGPRGDLYEQYF; CDR3nt: TGTGCCAGCAGCTATGGACCCAGGGGTGATCTCTACGAGCAGTACTTC; j_gene: TRBJ2-7; abundance: NA; d_gene: NA; v_gene: TRBV7-9
CDR3aa: CASSHQQGGNQPQHF; CDR3nt: TGTGCCAGCAGTCACCAACAGGGAGGCAATCAGCCCCAGCATTTT; j_gene: TRBJ1-5; abundance: NA; d_gene: NA; v_gene: TRBV2
CDR3aa: CASSLLAAGQETQYF; CDR3nt: TGTGCCAGCAGCTTGCTGGCGGCGGGACAAGAGACCCAGTACTTC; j_gene: TRBJ2-5; abundance: NA; d_gene: NA; v_gene: TRBV5-8
CDR3aa: CASSRVIGGENEQFF; CDR3nt: TGTGCCAGCAGCCGGGTTATAGGTGGAGAGAATGAGCAGTTCTTC; j_gene: TRBJ2-1; abundance: NA; d_gene: NA; v_gene: TRBV7-8
CDR3aa: CATSPEGQIHYEQYF; CDR3nt: TGTGCCACCAGTCCCGAGGGACAAATACACTACGAGCAGTACTTC; j_gene: TRBJ2-7; abundance: NA; d_gene: NA; v_gene: TRBV15
CDR3aa: CASSKDAAPPEQFF; CDR3nt: TGTGCCAGTAGTAAGGACGCCGCGCCCCCTGAGCAGTTCTTC; j_gene: TRBJ2-1; abundance: NA; d_gene: NA; v_gene: TRBV2
CDR3aa: CASSILRNEQFF; CDR3nt: TGTGCCAGTAGTATTTTACGGAATGAGCAGTTCTTC; j_gene: TRBJ2-1; abundance: NA; d_gene: NA; v_gene: TRBV19
CDR3aa: CASSLMGPGASDEQFF; CDR3nt: TGTGCCAGCAGCTTAATGGGGCCGGGAGCGTCTGATGAGCAGTTCTTC; j_gene: TRBJ2-1; abundance: NA; d_gene: NA; v_gene: TRBV7-3
CDR3aa: CASSLPGTSGYEQYF; CDR3nt: TGTGCCAGCAGCCTACCCGGGACTAGCGGATACGAGCAGTACTTC; j_gene: TRBJ2-7; abundance: few; d_gene: TRBD2; v_gene: TRBV7-2
CDR3aa: CASTSGYSGNTIYF; CDR3nt: TGTGCCAGCACCTCCGGGTACTCTGGAAACACCATATATTTT; j_gene: TRBJ1-3; abundance: NA; d_gene: NA; v_gene: TRBV12-3/TRBV12-4
CDR3aa: CASSKGSSGTRMGSYEQYF; CDR3nt: TGTGCCAGCAGCAAAGGTTCTAGCGGGACACGAATGGGCTCCTACGAGCAGTACTTC; j_gene: TRBJ2-7; abundance: NA; d_gene: NA; v_gene: TRBV21-1
CDR3aa: CSARAGSTDNEQFF; CDR3nt: TGCAGTGCTAGAGCCGGATCCACGGACAATGAGCAGTTCTTC; j_gene: TRBJ2-1; abundance: NA; d_gene: NA; v_gene: TRBV20-1
CDR3aa: CASSTVSIGETQYF; CDR3nt: TGTGCCAGCAGCACCGTGAGTATCGGAGAGACCCAGTACTTC; j_gene: TRBJ2-5; abundance: once; d_gene: NA; v_gene: TRBV5-6
CDR3aa: CASSVGTSTYEQYF; CDR3nt: TGTGCCAGCAGCGTCGGGACTAGCACCTACGAGCAGTACTTC; j_gene: TRBJ2-7; abundance: NA; d_gene: TRBD2; v_gene: TRBV7-8
CDR3aa: CATSFPGVETQYF; CDR3nt: TGTGCCACCAGTTTTCCGGGGGTAGAGACCCAGTACTTC; j_gene: TRBJ2-5; abundance: few; d_gene: NA; v_gene: TRBV24-1
CDR3aa: CSASPRPGQQIYGYTF; CDR3nt: TGCAGTGCTAGTCCCCGACCGGGACAGCAAATCTATGGCTACACCTTC; j_gene: TRBJ1-2; abundance: NA; d_gene: TRBD1; v_gene: TRBV20-1
CDR3aa: CASSRLPGLAGTGELFF; CDR3nt: TGTGCCAGCAGTCGGCTGCCGGGACTAGCGGGAACCGGGGAGCTGTTTTTT; j_gene: TRBJ2-2; abundance: NA; d_gene: TRBD2; v_gene: TRBV27
CDR3aa: CATSDSRAPRWYTGELFF; CDR3nt: TGTGCCACCAGTGATTCCAGGGCTCCGCGATGGTACACCGGGGAGCTGTTTTTT; j_gene: TRBJ2-2; abundance: NA; d_gene: NA; v_gene: TRBV24-1
CDR3aa: CAISTGTGVSYEQYF; CDR3nt: TGTGCCATCAGTACCGGGACAGGGGTCTCCTACGAGCAGTACTTC; j_gene: TRBJ2-7; abundance: once; d_gene: TRBD1; v_gene: TRBV10-3
CDR3aa: CASRPYQISPLHF; CDR3nt: TGTGCCAGCAGGCCCTACCAGATTTCACCCCTCCACTTT; j_gene: TRBJ1-6; abundance: NA; d_gene: NA; v_gene: TRBV6-2/TRBV6-3
CDR3aa: CSAITGTGGGDEQFF; CDR3nt: TGCAGTGCTATAACCGGGACAGGGGGCGGGGATGAGCAGTTCTTC; j_gene: TRBJ2-1; abundance: NA; d_gene: TRBD1; v_gene: TRBV20-1
CDR3aa: CATSRGLGSATNEKLFF; CDR3nt: TGTGCCACCAGCAGAGGACTTGGCAGTGCAACTAATGAAAAACTGTTTTTT; j_gene: TRBJ1-4; abundance: few; d_gene: NA; v_gene: TRBV15
CDR3aa: CASKGGRLSGANVLTF; CDR3nt: TGTGCCAGCAAAGGGGGACGGCTCTCTGGGGCCAACGTCCTGACTTTC; j_gene: TRBJ2-6; abundance: few; d_gene: NA; v_gene: TRBV6-1
CDR3aa: CASNPTSGAGELFF; CDR3nt: TGTGCCAGCAACCCGACTAGCGGCGCCGGGGAGCTGTTTTTT; j_gene: TRBJ2-2; abundance: NA; d_gene: TRBD2; v_gene: TRBV6-1
CDR3aa: CASSLYAEGRNTEAFF; CDR3nt: TGTGCCAGCAGTTTATATGCGGAAGGACGAAACACTGAAGCTTTCTTT; j_gene: TRBJ1-1; abundance: few; d_gene: NA; v_gene: TRBV27
CDR3aa: CASSPSYNQPQHF; CDR3nt: TGTGCCAGCAGCCCTAGTTACAATCAGCCCCAGCATTTT; j_gene: TRBJ1-5; abundance: few; d_gene: NA; v_gene: TRBV7-2
CDR3aa: CASSIVVRSNQPQHF; CDR3nt: TGTGCCAGTAGTATTGTAGTACGGAGCAATCAGCCCCAGCATTTT; j_gene: TRBJ1-5; abundance: NA; d_gene: NA; v_gene: TRBV19
CDR3aa: CAWSTGTPSNQPQHF; CDR3nt: TGTGCCTGGAGCACAGGGACACCGAGCAATCAGCCCCAGCATTTT; j_gene: TRBJ1-5; abundance: few; d_gene: NA; v_gene: TRBV30
CDR3aa: CASSYPGLNTEAFF; CDR3nt: TGTGCCAGCAGTTACCCCGGACTGAACACTGAAGCTTTCTTT; j_gene: TRBJ1-1; abundance: few; d_gene: NA; v_gene: TRBV6-2/TRBV6-3
CDR3aa: CATRGREGGYEQYF; CDR3nt: TGCGCCACCCGGGGGCGGGAGGGGGGCTACGAGCAGTACTTC; j_gene: TRBJ2-7; abundance: NA; d_gene: TRBD2; v_gene: TRBV10-2
CDR3aa: CASRQGTANTEAFF; CDR3nt: TGTGCCAGCAGGCAAGGGACAGCGAACACTGAAGCTTTCTTT; j_gene: TRBJ1-1; abundance: few; d_gene: TRBD1; v_gene: TRBV6-2/TRBV6-3
CDR3aa: CASSVRWEGRETQYF; CDR3nt: TGTGCCAGCAGCGTAAGGTGGGAGGGCCGGGAGACCCAGTACTTC; j_gene: TRBJ2-5; abundance: NA; d_gene: TRBD2; v_gene: TRBV9
CDR3aa: CASSLTLTSGRVRDTQYF; CDR3nt: TGTGCCAGCAGCTTAACGTTAACTAGCGGGAGAGTTCGAGATACGCAGTATTTT; j_gene: TRBJ2-3; abundance: few; d_gene: TRBD2; v_gene: TRBV11-1
CDR3aa: CASSPRTDTQYF; CDR3nt: TGTGCCAGCAGTCCGCGCACAGATACGCAGTATTTT; j_gene: TRBJ2-3; abundance: NA; d_gene: NA; v_gene: TRBV27
CDR3aa: CASSKGLPTDTQYF; CDR3nt: TGTGCCAGCAGCAAGGGACTTCCAACAGATACGCAGTATTTT; j_gene: TRBJ2-3; abundance: NA; d_gene: NA; v_gene: TRBV12-3/TRBV12-4
CDR3aa: CASSVGVRSSYEQYF; CDR3nt: TGCGCCAGCAGTGTTGGGGTAAGGAGCTCCTACGAGCAGTACTTC; j_gene: TRBJ2-7; abundance: NA; d_gene: NA; v_gene: TRBV5-1
CDR3aa: CASSLDGQGSYEQYF; CDR3nt: TGCGCCAGCAGCTTGGACGGACAGGGTTCCTACGAGCAGTACTTC; j_gene: TRBJ2-7; abundance: NA; d_gene: TRBD1; v_gene: TRBV5-1
CDR3aa: CASSEAEGHKYF; CDR3nt: TGTGCCAGCAGTGAAGCCGAGGGACACAAGTATTTT; j_gene: TRBJ2-3; abundance: NA; d_gene: NA; v_gene: TRBV2
CDR3aa: CASSLTSGSTDTQYF; CDR3nt: TGTGCCAGCAGTTTGACTAGCGGGAGCACAGATACGCAGTATTTT; j_gene: TRBJ2-3; abundance: NA; d_gene: TRBD2; v_gene: TRBV6-2/TRBV6-3
CDR3aa: CAQRSGSYEQYF; CDR3nt: TGCGCCCAGAGGAGCGGGAGCTACGAGCAGTACTTC; j_gene: TRBJ2-7; abundance: few; d_gene: TRBD2; v_gene: TRBV20-1
CDR3aa: CASSRGGFMNTEAFF; CDR3nt: TGCGCCAGCAGCCGTGGGGGCTTTATGAACACTGAAGCTTTCTTT; j_gene: TRBJ1-1; abundance: NA; d_gene: NA; v_gene: TRBV4-1
CDR3aa: CASSSLAGGRSNEQFF; CDR3nt: TGTGCCAGCAGTTCCCTAGCGGGAGGGAGGTCCAATGAGCAGTTCTTC; j_gene: TRBJ2-1; abundance: once; d_gene: TRBD2; v_gene: TRBV6-2/TRBV6-3
CDR3aa: CASSHDREIYEQYF; CDR3nt: TGCGCCAGCAGTCACGACAGGGAGATCTACGAGCAGTACTTC; j_gene: TRBJ2-7; abundance: NA; d_gene: TRBD1; v_gene: TRBV23-1
CDR3aa: CASSGDWANVLTF; CDR3nt: TGTGCCAGCAGCGGGGACTGGGCCAACGTCCTGACTTTC; j_gene: TRBJ2-6; abundance: NA; d_gene: NA; v_gene: TRBV12-3/TRBV12-4
CDR3aa: CSAREGSVQETQYF; CDR3nt: TGCAGTGCTAGGGAAGGGAGCGTACAAGAGACCCAGTACTTC; j_gene: TRBJ2-5; abundance: NA; d_gene: NA; v_gene: TRBV20-1
CDR3aa: CASSSSGRGYNEQFF; CDR3nt: TGTGCCAGCAGCTCTAGCGGGAGAGGCTACAATGAGCAGTTCTTC; j_gene: TRBJ2-1; abundance: NA; d_gene: TRBD2; v_gene: TRBV11-2
CDR3aa: CASSRDRVDEKLFF; CDR3nt: TGTGCCAGCAGTCGGGACAGGGTGGATGAAAAACTGTTTTTT; j_gene: TRBJ1-4; abundance: NA; d_gene: TRBD1; v_gene: TRBV6-1
CDR3aa: CASSPDGPNQPQHF; CDR3nt: TGTGCCAGCAGCCCAGACGGCCCCAATCAGCCCCAGCATTTT; j_gene: TRBJ1-5; abundance: once; d_gene: NA; v_gene: TRBV28
CDR3aa: CASSLARLAGGVENEQFF; CDR3nt: TGTGCCAGCAGCTTAGCTCGACTAGCGGGAGGGGTGGAAAATGAGCAGTTCTTC; j_gene: TRBJ2-1; abundance: few; d_gene: TRBD2; v_gene: TRBV7-8
CDR3aa: CASSFKREDYEQYF; CDR3nt: TGTGCCAGCAGCTTCAAGCGGGAGGACTACGAGCAGTACTTC; j_gene: TRBJ2-7; abundance: NA; d_gene: TRBD2; v_gene: TRBV7-9
CDR3aa: CASSSTFGTGVYEQYF; CDR3nt: TGCGCCAGCAGCTCAACTTTCGGGACAGGGGTCTACGAGCAGTACTTC; j_gene: TRBJ2-7; abundance: NA; d_gene: TRBD1; v_gene: TRBV5-1
CDR3aa: CASSLVSNTGELFF; CDR3nt: TGTGCTAGCAGCTTAGTCTCGAACACCGGGGAGCTGTTTTTT; j_gene: TRBJ2-2; abundance: NA; d_gene: NA; v_gene: TRBV7-7
CDR3aa: CASSPEDRGPSLAETQYF; CDR3nt: TGTGCCAGCAGTCCCGAAGACAGGGGGCCTAGCCTGGCTGAGACCCAGTACTTC; j_gene: TRBJ2-5; abundance: few; d_gene: TRBD1; v_gene: TRBV27
CDR3aa: CSARGHYEQYF; CDR3nt: TGCAGTGCTAGAGGCCACTACGAGCAGTACTTC; j_gene: TRBJ2-7; abundance: few; d_gene: NA; v_gene: TRBV20-1
CDR3aa: CASSFRQGSNQPQHF; CDR3nt: TGTGCCAGTAGTTTCCGACAGGGCAGCAATCAGCCCCAGCATTTT; j_gene: TRBJ1-5; abundance: NA; d_gene: TRBD1; v_gene: TRBV19
CDR3aa: CSVGDSDTGELFF; CDR3nt: TGCAGTGTTGGAGATTCCGACACCGGGGAGCTGTTTTTT; j_gene: TRBJ2-2; abundance: few; d_gene: NA; v_gene: TRBV20-1
CDR3aa: CSARGPGEETQYF; CDR3nt: TGCAGTGCTAGAGGGCCGGGGGAAGAGACCCAGTACTTC; j_gene: TRBJ2-5; abundance: NA; d_gene: NA; v_gene: TRBV20-1